The 4 T cell receptor beta chains reported below all come from one sample, sequenced in a study of CD8+ T cells in alopecia areata. Treatment meaning: oral pan-JAK inhibitor, 5-10 mg twice daily. Reverse transcription of extracted RNA yielded cDNA, which provided the sequencing template. Profiled with immunoSEQ multiplex PCR; TCRdb holds only in-frame clones, not every one. This repertoire shows about 200,000 clones, about 62% found once; its top ten account for 5.5%. The specimen comprised CD4+ T cells sorted from blood, sampled at week 24, from a patient treated with tofacitinib. The source of these receptors is a human donor with alopecia areata.

J is TRBJ2-7 and V is TRBV10-3; D might be TRBD2 (6 bases). This CDR3 contains 14 residues. V was cut by 10 bases and J by 2 bases, with 18 bases left in between. CDR1 is ENHRY, CDR2 SYGVKD, per germline. The CDR3 protein is CATGGKGTAYEQYF. CDR3 sequence (DNA): TGTGCCACCGGGGGAAAGGGCACTGCCTACGAGCAGTACTTC.

The V and J genes are TRBV6-5 and TRBJ2-7; TRBD1 matches at 9 bases. Germline CDR1 reads MNHEY; CDR2 reads SVGAGI. This CDR3 region has 14 residues. After removal of 7 bases from V and 4 bases from J, the junction contained 8 bases not matched to a gene. In DNA form, the CDR3 reads TGTGCCAGCACCAAGACAGGGGGGGCGTACGAGCAGTACTTC. Translating it yields CASTKTGGAYEQYF.

The genes are TRBV5-6 and TRBJ1-2, with no clear D. Germline CDR1 is SGHDT and CDR2 is YYEEEE. The CDR3 contains 13 residues. Trimming took 0 bases from V and 7 from J, leaving 10 bases between them. The DNA for the CDR3 is TGTGCCAGCAGCTTGGGATTTTCTGTTGGCTACACCTTC. Protein: CASSLGFSVGYTF.

The chain couples TRBV25-1 to TRBJ1-5; 7 positions match TRBD1. Germline CDR1 reads MGHDK; CDR2 reads SYGVNS. J lost 0 bases, V lost 10 bases, and 6 bases had no gene match. The CDR3 sequence is 14 residues long. In DNA, the CDR3 is TGTGCCACCAGGGGGAAACCTAGCAATCAGCCCCAGCATTTT. Residues: CATRGKPSNQPQHF.